The T cell receptor (beta chain) under discussion was sequenced for a study of T cells in Graves' hyperthyroidism and ophthalmopathy. General study results and limits: Most clonotypes that expanded in the thyroid above 0.001 also showed up in blood.

The TCR beta CDR3 regions underwent amplification using RNA transcripts as the source. The primer set for the first-round RT-PCR of the TCR CDR3 was HTBI. TCRdb used MiXCR to reprocess the multiplex PCR reads, holding one entry per CDR3 protein. Of 490,000 or so distinct CDR3 sequences listed, 40% to 50% are singletons. As for this clonotype: Its antigen remains unidentified.

Germline V gives CDR1 SQVTM, CDR2 ANQGSEA. The CDR3 loop spans 12 amino acids. Losses at the gene ends were 4 bases for V and 4 bases for J; bases not matched to a gene: 0. The chain joins TRBV29-1 to TRBJ1-2; 10 bases fit TRBD1. The sample comprised peripheral blood or thyroid tissue (not recorded which). The clonotype comes from an adult woman with Graves' disease, either hyperthyroidism or ophthalmopathy (not recorded which). CDR3: CSVGDRGYGYTF. The CDR3 DNA is TGCAGCGTTGGGGACAGGGGCTATGGCTACACCTTC.